These 7 T cell receptor beta chains came from one sample sequenced in a study of blood T cell repertoires in COVID-19. The method was immunoSEQ multiplex PCR; TCRdb's version includes in-frame clones alone and lacks a portion of them. The sample shows 150,000 to 190,000 clones, 70% to 90% of them seen only once. The source material was peripheral blood. The receptors were sampled from a woman aged 60-75 years with COVID-19, enrolled during active disease.

The chain recombines TRBV11-2 with TRBJ1-2; a weak D match, TRBD1 (6 bases). V was trimmed by 5 bases and J by 6 bases, leaving 16 bases between them. Germline CDR1 SGHAT, CDR2 FQNNGV. CDR3 length: 14 amino acids. This CDR3 is CASSRNVGADGYTF. Written as DNA, the CDR3 is TGTGCCAGCAGCCGCAACGTGGGGGCGGATGGCTACACCTTC. Full variable domain (outside the CDR3, taken from reference TRBV11-2 and TRBJ1-2): EAGVAQSPRYKIIEKRQSVAFWCNPISGHATLYWYQQILGQGPKLLIQFQNNGVVDDSQLPKDRFSAERLKGVDSTLKIQPAKLEDSAVYLCASSRNVGADGYTFGSGTRLTVV.

A few counts support this clone. The V gene is TRBV10-1, the J gene TRBJ1-1, with 7 nucleotides matching TRBD1. CDR3 length: 13 residues. The junction had 8 bases not matched to a gene; V was cut back by 6 bases and J by 7 bases. The germline CDR1 and CDR2 sequences are WNHNN and SYGVQD (reference sequence). The CDR3 loop is CASSRDRAGEAFF. Written as DNA, the CDR3 is TGCGCCAGCAGCCGCGACAGGGCGGGTGAAGCTTTCTTT.

The chain is built from TRBV5-1 and TRBJ2-1; TRBD2 matches at 9 bases. Germline CDR1 reads SGHRS; CDR2 reads YFSETQ. The J segment lost 7 bases and the V segment lost 0 bases, leaving 2 bases of the junction unmatched. CDR3 length: 14 amino acids. This CDR3 reads CASSLVLAGNEQFF. The CDR3 bases are TGCGCCAGCAGCTTGGTTCTAGCGGGAAATGAGCAGTTCTTC.

The CDR3 DNA is TGTGCCAGCATCTCCTCGGGGGGAGATTCACCCCTCCACTTT. Encoded protein: CASISSGGDSPLHF. The chain combines TRBV7-8 with TRBJ1-6; D perhaps matches TRBD1 (5 bases). The CDR3 is made up of 14 amino acids. V lost 7 bases, J lost 8 bases, and 15 bases lay in between. In germline, CDR1 is SGHVS, CDR2 FQNEAQ.

V is TRBV6-5 and J is TRBJ1-2; 8 bases are shared with TRBD1. V was clipped by 6 bases and J by 8 bases; unmatched bases: 11. CDR3 size: 14 residues. Per the germline V gene, CDR1 is MNHEY and CDR2 is SVGAGI. CDR3 nucleotides: TGTGCCAGCAGGACATTGACAGGGGAAGCGGGCTACACCTTC. Protein sequence: CASRTLTGEAGYTF.

The count of this clone is one. The chain has TRBV3-1 (or the pseudogene TRBV3-2) and TRBJ2-7, with 11 bases identical to TRBD1. Germline trimming cut 4 bases from V and 1 base from J; bases unmatched to any gene: 6. Germline CDR1 LGHDT, CDR2 YNNKEL (reference sequence). This CDR3 region has 16 residues. CDR3 DNA: TGTGCCAGCAGCCTAAGGACAGGGGGCGCATCCTACGAGCAGTACTTC. Encoded protein: CASSLRTGGASYEQYF.

This clone was observed once. This sequence joins TRBV9 and TRBJ2-2; 14 bases are shared with TRBD2. CDR1 SGDLS and CDR2 YYNGEE come from the germline V gene. V was clipped by 3 bases and J by 3 bases; unmatched bases: 13. The CDR3 runs to 20 residues. CDR3 sequence (DNA): TGTGCCAGCAGCGACCCTTGGGGACTAGCGGGAGAAGTATACACCGGGGAGCTGTTTTTT. This codes for CASSDPWGLAGEVYTGELFF.